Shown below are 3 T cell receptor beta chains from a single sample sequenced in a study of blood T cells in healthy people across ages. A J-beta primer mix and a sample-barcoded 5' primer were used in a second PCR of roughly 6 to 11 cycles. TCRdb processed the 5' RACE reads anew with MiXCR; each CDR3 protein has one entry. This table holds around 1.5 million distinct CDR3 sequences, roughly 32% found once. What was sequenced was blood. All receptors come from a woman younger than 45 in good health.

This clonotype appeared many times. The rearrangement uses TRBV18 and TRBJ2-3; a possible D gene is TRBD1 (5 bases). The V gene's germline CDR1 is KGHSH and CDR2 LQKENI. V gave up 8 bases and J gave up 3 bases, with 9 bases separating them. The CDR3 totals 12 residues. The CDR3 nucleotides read TGTGCCAGCAGCCCAGGGACAGATACGCAGTATTTT. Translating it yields CASSPGTDTQYF.

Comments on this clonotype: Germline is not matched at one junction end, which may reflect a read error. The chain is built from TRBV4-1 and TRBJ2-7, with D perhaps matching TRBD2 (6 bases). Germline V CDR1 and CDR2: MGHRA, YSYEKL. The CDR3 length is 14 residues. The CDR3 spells CAGSQGGTRYEQYF. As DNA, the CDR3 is TGCGCCGGCAGCCAAGGAGGGACTCGCTACGAGCAGTACTTC.

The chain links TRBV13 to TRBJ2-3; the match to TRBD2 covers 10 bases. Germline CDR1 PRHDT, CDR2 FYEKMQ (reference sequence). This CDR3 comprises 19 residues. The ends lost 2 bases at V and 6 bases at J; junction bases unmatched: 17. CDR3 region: CASSLRFQREGRLGDTQYF. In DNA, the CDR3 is TGTGCCAGCAGCTTACGGTTCCAGCGGGAGGGCCGACTGGGCGATACGCAGTATTTT. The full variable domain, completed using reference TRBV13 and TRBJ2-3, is AAGVIQSPRHLIKEKRETATLKCYPIPRHDTVYWYQQGPGQDPQFLISFYEKMQSDKGSIPDRFSAQQFSDYHSELNMSSLELGDSALYFCASSLRFQREGRLGDTQYFGPGTRLTVL.